The clone carrying this TCR beta chain was recorded only once. What it binds is not known. Clones were read by immunoSEQ multiplex PCR, and TCRdb kept only the in-frame ones, dropping some. The table has about 36,000 clones, approximately 88% seen once; the top ten hold over 1.5%. The data originate from a study of T cell clonotyping in hematopoietic cell transplantation. Trimming removed 3 bases from V and 6 bases from J, with 17 bases in between. Germline assignment: CDR1 LGHNA and CDR2 YNFKEQ. The CDR3 has 16 residues. Study-wide findings and caveats: Recipient TCR diversity dropped after transplant; expanded clonotypes rose from day 30 to 180.

Sequenced input: peripheral blood mononuclear cells. This clonotype was sampled from a woman aged 40 to 50 in good health. Some clones in this sample may be carry-over from other donors' samples. The chain is built from TRBV4-2 and TRBJ1-4; tentatively, D is TRBD1 (5 bases). CDR3 in DNA: TGTGCCAGCAGCCAGGACCCCGGGACTGGTTATGAAAAACTGTTTTTT. Its protein is CASSQDPGTGYEKLFF.